This TCR beta chain is drawn from a study of radiation and T cells in renal cell carcinoma. The repertoire was sequenced with immunoSEQ multiplex PCR; TCRdb's copy has only in-frame clones and lacks some. Found here are 95,000 to 150,000 clones, 81% of them singletons; the top ten hold around 6.1%. The CDR3 contains 19 residues. In germline, CDR1 is SGHNT, CDR2 YYREEE (reference sequence). The V end was cut by 3 bases, the J end by 0 bases, with 21 bases between. As to time point: blood 2 weeks post-SBRT. Treatment in this sample: 15 Gy SBRT to primary tumor, nephrectomy 4 weeks later. The V and J genes are TRBV5-4 and TRBJ2-2; tentatively, D is TRBD1 (6 bases). This TCR came from a man in his forties or fifties with renal cell carcinoma. Sequencing was performed on blood, taken from a patient whose treatment included radiotherapy and nephrectomy. CDR3 sequence: CASSSMQHTGTTNTGELFF. The DNA for the CDR3 is TGTGCCAGCAGCTCCATGCAACATACCGGGACAACGAACACCGGGGAGCTGTTTTTT.